These T cell receptor beta chains were read from a single sample in a study of PD-1 blockade in classical Hodgkin lymphoma. TCRdb keeps only in-frame clones here, not all; method: immunoSEQ multiplex PCR. Of about 24,000 clones listed, around 86% are singletons. Sequencing used peripheral blood mononuclear cells (PBMCs), obtained before the second cycle of nivolumab. The receptors stem from a human donor with classical Hodgkin lymphoma. The CDR3 runs from the conserved cysteine through the conserved F or W. The D gene is left open where the match is weak. Clone size, where shown, is once, few, many, or a class for clones that have expanded.

D gene: -; J gene: TRBJ1-4; CDR3 length: 13; clone size: -; V gene: TRBV6-1; CDR3 protein: CASSVNGREKLFF; CDR3 DNA: TGTGCCAGCAGTGTGAATGGCCGGGAAAAACTGTTTTTT
D gene: TRBD1; J gene: TRBJ1-3; CDR3 length: 17; clone size: -; V gene: TRBV15; CDR3 protein: CATSLRDRAFSGNTIYF; CDR3 DNA: TGTGCCACGTCCTTGCGGGACAGGGCTTTCTCTGGAAACACCATATATTTT
D gene: -; J gene: TRBJ2-7; CDR3 length: 14; clone size: -; V gene: TRBV6-5; CDR3 protein: CASSYAGQSYEQYF; CDR3 DNA: TGTGCCAGCAGTTACGCGGGACAGAGCTACGAGCAGTACTTC
D gene: TRBD2; J gene: TRBJ2-7; CDR3 length: 15; clone size: few; V gene: TRBV4-1; CDR3 protein: CASSTRHHSGHEQYF; CDR3 DNA: TGCGCCAGCAGCACCCGACACCATAGCGGGCACGAGCAGTACTTC
D gene: -; J gene: TRBJ2-3; CDR3 length: 16; clone size: -; V gene: TRBV11-1; CDR3 protein: CASSKDRFASTDTQYF; CDR3 DNA: TGTGCCAGCAGCAAAGACAGGTTCGCAAGCACAGATACGCAGTATTTT
D gene: -; J gene: TRBJ2-7; CDR3 length: 8; clone size: -; V gene: TRBV20-1; CDR3 protein: CSASPGQF; CDR3 DNA: TGCAGTGCTAGTCCCGGACAGTTC
D gene: -; J gene: TRBJ2-3; CDR3 length: 16; clone size: -; V gene: TRBV6-1; CDR3 protein: CASSEIVEDPRATQYF; CDR3 DNA: TGTGCCAGCAGTGAAATAGTGGAGGACCCACGGGCTACGCAGTATTTT
D gene: -; J gene: TRBJ2-2; CDR3 length: 13; clone size: -; V gene: TRBV11-2; CDR3 protein: CASSLGGTGELFF; CDR3 DNA: TGTGCCAGCAGCTTGGGGGGCACCGGGGAGCTGTTTTTT
D gene: TRBD2; J gene: TRBJ2-5; CDR3 length: 16; clone size: -; V gene: TRBV5-1; CDR3 protein: CASSLAPSGGQETQYF; CDR3 DNA: TGCGCCAGCAGCTTGGCGCCTAGCGGGGGCCAAGAGACCCAGTACTTC
D gene: -; J gene: TRBJ2-2; CDR3 length: 15; clone size: -; V gene: TRBV28; CDR3 protein: CASRPPAKGTGELFF; CDR3 DNA: TGTGCCAGCAGACCCCCTGCAAAGGGCACCGGGGAGCTGTTTTTT
D gene: TRBD2; J gene: TRBJ2-7; CDR3 length: 16; clone size: -; V gene: TRBV13; CDR3 protein: CASSLNRGLAYNRQYF; CDR3 DNA: TGTGCCAGCAGCCTCAATAGGGGACTAGCCTACAACCGGCAGTACTTC
D gene: -; J gene: TRBJ1-5; CDR3 length: 14; clone size: -; V gene: TRBV7-8; CDR3 protein: CASSLGQGGQPQHF; CDR3 DNA: TGTGCCAGCAGCTTAGGGCAGGGAGGCCAGCCCCAGCATTTT
D gene: TRBD1; J gene: TRBJ2-4; CDR3 length: 15; clone size: -; V gene: TRBV6-5; CDR3 protein: CASRRTGSVKNIQYF; CDR3 DNA: TGTGCCAGCAGACGGACAGGGTCGGTCAAAAACATTCAGTACTTC
D gene: -; J gene: TRBJ1-1; CDR3 length: 11; clone size: -; V gene: TRBV27; CDR3 protein: CATRSYTEAFF; CDR3 DNA: TGTGCCACCAGATCTTATACTGAAGCTTTCTTT
D gene: -; J gene: TRBJ1-2; CDR3 length: 14; clone size: few; V gene: TRBV2; CDR3 protein: CASRGQGYGDGYTF; CDR3 DNA: TGTGCCAGCAGGGGTCAGGGGTATGGGGATGGCTACACCTTC
D gene: -; J gene: TRBJ2-1; CDR3 length: 11; clone size: -; V gene: TRBV2; CDR3 protein: CASTEYNEQFF; CDR3 DNA: TGTGCCAGCACCGAATACAATGAGCAGTTCTTC
D gene: TRBD1; J gene: TRBJ2-3; CDR3 length: 14; clone size: -; V gene: TRBV18; CDR3 protein: CASSPGGQANTQYF; CDR3 DNA: TGTGCCAGCTCACCGGGGGGACAGGCTAATACGCAGTATTTT
D gene: TRBD1; J gene: TRBJ1-2; CDR3 length: 14; clone size: -; V gene: TRBV14; CDR3 protein: CASSPGTGFYGYTF; CDR3 DNA: TGTGCCAGCAGCCCCGGGACAGGGTTCTATGGCTACACCTTC
D gene: -; J gene: TRBJ1-5; CDR3 length: 17; clone size: -; V gene: TRBV7-2; CDR3 protein: CASSLGGPGVGNQPQHF; CDR3 DNA: TGTGCCAGCAGCTTAGGAGGGCCGGGTGTGGGCAATCAGCCCCAGCATTTT
D gene: -; J gene: TRBJ1-3; CDR3 length: 14; clone size: -; V gene: TRBV10-3; CDR3 protein: CASTGGASGNTIYF; CDR3 DNA: TGTGCCTCTACGGGGGGCGCATCTGGAAACACCATATATTTT
D gene: -; J gene: TRBJ1-4; CDR3 length: 16; clone size: -; V gene: TRBV5-1; CDR3 protein: CASSEAGATTNEKLFF; CDR3 DNA: TGCGCCAGCAGCGAAGCCGGGGCAACAACTAATGAAAAACTGTTTTTT
D gene: TRBD1; J gene: TRBJ1-1; CDR3 length: 18; clone size: few; V gene: TRBV9; CDR3 protein: CASSPHAPTGAFNTEAFF; CDR3 DNA: TGTGCCAGCAGCCCCCACGCCCCGACAGGGGCGTTTAACACTGAAGCTTTCTTT
D gene: -; J gene: TRBJ1-3; CDR3 length: 14; clone size: -; V gene: TRBV18; CDR3 protein: CASSHVETGNTIYF; CDR3 DNA: TGTGCCAGCTCACACGTGGAAACTGGAAACACCATATATTTT
D gene: TRBD2; J gene: TRBJ2-1; CDR3 length: 14; clone size: -; V gene: TRBV5-4; CDR3 protein: CASSSRTSGGEQFF; CDR3 DNA: TGTGCCAGCAGTTCAAGGACTAGCGGGGGTGAGCAGTTCTTC
D gene: TRBD1; J gene: TRBJ1-2; CDR3 length: 14; clone size: -; V gene: TRBV7-9; CDR3 protein: CASSLSGQGDGYTF; CDR3 DNA: TGTGCCAGCAGCTTATCGGGACAGGGTGATGGCTACACCTTC
D gene: TRBD2; J gene: TRBJ2-1; CDR3 length: 16; clone size: -; V gene: TRBV5-1; CDR3 protein: CASSLFSTSGSAEQFF; CDR3 DNA: TGCGCCAGCAGCTTGTTTTCCACTAGCGGGTCGGCTGAGCAGTTCTTC
D gene: TRBD1; J gene: TRBJ2-6; CDR3 length: 14; clone size: -; V gene: TRBV7-9; CDR3 protein: CASSLMGQQKVLTF; CDR3 DNA: TGTGCCAGCAGCTTAATGGGACAGCAAAAAGTCCTGACTTTC
D gene: TRBD2; J gene: TRBJ2-3; CDR3 length: 17; clone size: once; V gene: TRBV4-1; CDR3 protein: CASSHAPGLASTDTQYF; CDR3 DNA: TGCGCCAGCAGCCATGCACCGGGACTAGCCAGCACAGATACGCAGTATTTT
D gene: -; J gene: TRBJ1-2; CDR3 length: 12; clone size: -; V gene: TRBV7-9; CDR3 protein: CASSPLSIGYTF; CDR3 DNA: TGTGCCAGCAGCCCCCTCTCGATCGGCTACACCTTC
D gene: -; J gene: TRBJ2-5; CDR3 length: 13; clone size: -; V gene: TRBV5-4; CDR3 protein: CASSYRPQETQYF; CDR3 DNA: TGTGCCAGCAGCTACCGCCCGCAAGAGACCCAGTACTTC
D gene: -; J gene: TRBJ1-3; CDR3 length: 14; clone size: -; V gene: TRBV30; CDR3 protein: CAWKVTFSGNTIYF; CDR3 DNA: TGTGCCTGGAAAGTAACCTTCTCTGGAAACACCATATATTTT
D gene: -; J gene: TRBJ1-3; CDR3 length: 12; clone size: -; V gene: TRBV28; CDR3 protein: CASNTPGNTIYF; CDR3 DNA: TGTGCCAGCAATACTCCTGGAAACACCATATATTTT
D gene: TRBD1; J gene: TRBJ2-1; CDR3 length: 13; clone size: many; V gene: TRBV29-1; CDR3 protein: CSDTGAGYNEQFF; CDR3 DNA: TGCAGCGACACAGGGGCAGGGTACAATGAGCAGTTCTTC
D gene: -; J gene: TRBJ1-6; CDR3 length: 15; clone size: few; V gene: TRBV30; CDR3 protein: CAWSPPGPFISPLHF; CDR3 DNA: TGTGCCTGGAGTCCTCCCGGTCCTTTCATATCACCCCTCCACTTT
D gene: -; J gene: TRBJ2-3; CDR3 length: 14; clone size: -; V gene: TRBV6-6; CDR3 protein: CASSYGRETDTQYF; CDR3 DNA: TGTGCCAGCAGTTACGGTCGGGAGACAGATACGCAGTATTTT
D gene: TRBD1; J gene: TRBJ1-3; CDR3 length: 15; clone size: -; V gene: TRBV7-8; CDR3 protein: CASSFDRVVENTIYF; CDR3 DNA: TGTGCCAGCAGCTTCGACAGGGTGGTAGAGAACACCATATATTTT
D gene: TRBD1; J gene: TRBJ1-2; CDR3 length: 18; clone size: -; V gene: TRBV4-1; CDR3 protein: CASSQVGRDRGQWGGYTF; CDR3 DNA: TGCGCCAGCAGCCAAGTTGGCCGGGACAGGGGGCAGTGGGGTGGCTACACCTTC
D gene: -; J gene: TRBJ2-2; CDR3 length: 16; clone size: few; V gene: TRBV27; CDR3 protein: CATSDLRGSNTGELFF; CDR3 DNA: TGTGCCACCAGTGATTTGAGGGGCTCGAACACCGGGGAGCTGTTTTTT
D gene: -; J gene: TRBJ1-3; CDR3 length: 15; clone size: -; V gene: TRBV9; CDR3 protein: CASSVEGGVGNTIYF; CDR3 DNA: TGTGCCAGCAGCGTAGAGGGAGGGGTTGGAAACACCATATATTTT
D gene: -; J gene: TRBJ2-7; CDR3 length: 14; clone size: once; V gene: TRBV2; CDR3 protein: CASSEEERVGEQYF; CDR3 DNA: TGTGCCAGCAGTGAGGAAGAGCGGGTCGGGGAGCAGTACTTC
D gene: -; J gene: TRBJ1-1; CDR3 length: 13; clone size: -; V gene: TRBV2; CDR3 protein: CASSSDFSTEAFF; CDR3 DNA: TGTGCCAGCAGTTCGGACTTTTCGACTGAAGCTTTCTTT
D gene: -; J gene: TRBJ1-2; CDR3 length: 16; clone size: -; V gene: TRBV7-6; CDR3 protein: CASSQIDARKTYGYTF; CDR3 DNA: TGTGCCAGCAGCCAGATTGATGCTCGAAAGACCTATGGCTACACCTTC
D gene: -; J gene: TRBJ2-3; CDR3 length: 14; clone size: -; V gene: TRBV4-1; CDR3 protein: CASSQAYAADTQYF; CDR3 DNA: TGCGCCAGCAGCCAAGCTTACGCGGCGGATACGCAGTATTTT
D gene: -; J gene: TRBJ1-1; CDR3 length: 14; clone size: -; V gene: TRBV28; CDR3 protein: CASRFQGTNTEAFF; CDR3 DNA: TGTGCCAGCAGGTTTCAGGGGACGAACACTGAAGCTTTCTTT
D gene: -; J gene: TRBJ1-1; CDR3 length: 14; clone size: -; V gene: TRBV7-9; CDR3 protein: CASSSRGPFTEAFF; CDR3 DNA: TGTGCCAGCAGTTCCCGTGGCCCATTCACTGAAGCTTTCTTT
D gene: TRBD1; J gene: TRBJ2-1; CDR3 length: 13; clone size: -; V gene: TRBV29-1; CDR3 protein: CSVEQGAGNEQFF; CDR3 DNA: TGCAGCGTTGAACAGGGGGCGGGCAATGAGCAGTTCTTC
D gene: -; J gene: TRBJ2-3; CDR3 length: 19; clone size: -; V gene: TRBV21-1; CDR3 protein: CASSTGLAGVECGTDTQYF; CDR3 DNA: TGTGCCAGCAGCACGGGACTAGCGGGAGTGGAATGCGGCACAGATACGCAGTATTTT
D gene: -; J gene: TRBJ1-1; CDR3 length: 15; clone size: -; V gene: TRBV18; CDR3 protein: CASSPFFAENTEAFF; CDR3 DNA: TGTGCCAGCTCACCTTTTTTCGCAGAGAACACTGAAGCTTTCTTT
D gene: -; J gene: TRBJ2-2; CDR3 length: 14; clone size: -; V gene: TRBV11-3; CDR3 protein: CASSHGQLAGELFF; CDR3 DNA: TGTGCCAGCAGCCACGGACAGTTAGCCGGGGAGCTGTTTTTT
D gene: -; J gene: TRBJ1-6; CDR3 length: 14; clone size: -; V gene: TRBV5-1; CDR3 protein: CASSLDRVNSPLHF; CDR3 DNA: TGCGCCAGCAGCTTGGACAGGGTGAATTCACCCCTCCACTTT
D gene: -; J gene: TRBJ1-2; CDR3 length: 16; clone size: -; V gene: TRBV9; CDR3 protein: CAGSVGGGGGGYGYTF; CDR3 DNA: TGTGCCGGCAGCGTAGGTGGTGGCGGGGGAGGCTATGGCTACACCTTC
D gene: TRBD1; J gene: TRBJ2-7; CDR3 length: 13; clone size: -; V gene: TRBV10-3; CDR3 protein: CAITGDRVREQYF; CDR3 DNA: TGTGCCATTACGGGGGACAGGGTTCGCGAGCAGTACTTC
D gene: TRBD1; J gene: TRBJ1-2; CDR3 length: 17; clone size: few; V gene: TRBV6-1; CDR3 protein: CASSEALAGQGYYGYTF; CDR3 DNA: TGTGCCAGCAGTGAAGCCCTGGCGGGACAGGGGTACTATGGCTACACCTTC
D gene: -; J gene: TRBJ1-2; CDR3 length: 12; clone size: -; V gene: TRBV30; CDR3 protein: CAWSLALGGYTF; CDR3 DNA: TGTGCCTGGAGTTTGGCGCTAGGTGGCTACACCTTC
D gene: -; J gene: TRBJ2-3; CDR3 length: 15; clone size: few; V gene: TRBV5-1; CDR3 protein: CASSPRGFSTDTQYF; CDR3 DNA: TGCGCCAGCAGCCCTCGGGGGTTTTCCACAGATACGCAGTATTTT